The source of this T cell receptor (beta chain) is a study of cytomegalovirus exposure and HLA in healthy donors. General study results and limits: Whilst most TCR sequences proved rare, a subset of public TCRs occurred across many donors. Versus the roughly 670-donor mean, an Asian-associated ancestry cluster reportedly showed fewer N-insertions in a later analysis. More clonal expansion characterized HLA-associated TCR beta chains than equally common others in a later analysis.

All the people who gave samples were healthy bone marrow donors. PCR was performed using 60 Vbeta and 13 Jbeta primers. Generated by immunoSEQ multiplex PCR, the TCRdb table keeps only in-frame clones and is missing some. This table has more than 150,000 clones, 82% appearing once. About this clone itself: The target antigen is unknown.

The sequencing input was PBMCs. The origin of this receptor is a man between 40 and 49 years old in good health and CMV-seronegative.

CDR3 DNA: TGTGCCTGGAGTATGGGAGCAAATGGCAATCAGCCCCAGCATTTT. Translation: CAWSMGANGNQPQHF. The chain employs TRBV30 and TRBJ1-5, with unresolved D. CDR3 size: 15 residues. The ends were cut back, 2 bases at V and 2 bases at J, with 13 bases in the middle. The germline gives CDR1 GTSNPN, CDR2 SVGIG (reference sequence).